What follows describes a single T cell receptor (beta chain). Samples left unsorted employed approximately 90 million PBMCs for genomic DNA. The assay was carried out at the deep level. Across several immunoSEQ plates, the genomic DNA of each subset was split evenly. Here immunoSEQ multiplex PCR was the method, and the copy in TCRdb shows in-frame clones only, minus some. The sample holds about 490,000 clones, roughly 78% seen once. This sample stems from a study of shared clonotypes between healthy human individuals. The CDR3 has 19 amino acids. V usage is TRBV21-1 and J usage is TRBJ2-1. TRBV21-1 is a listed pseudogene. The sequence derives from a woman between 40 and 50 years old in good health. Some clones in this sample may be carry-over from other donors' samples. The sequencing sample was made of PBMCs. The CDR3 DNA reads TGTGCCAGCAGCAAGGGGCTCTGGAGTCGTGGGAGCTCCTACAATGAGCAGTTCTTC. Residues: CASSKGLWSRGSSYNEQFF.